A selection of T cell receptor beta chains follows, all from one sample in a study of blood T cell repertoires in COVID-19. Profiling relied on immunoSEQ multiplex PCR, and the TCRdb table lists in-frame clones only, not all of them. The sample carries about 150,000 clones, roughly 87% recorded once. The sequenced sample consisted of peripheral blood. Receptor source: a human donor in a cohort sampled during active COVID-19. Both conserved end residues are trimmed from each CDR3.

V,J,CDR3
TRBV2,TRBJ2-5,ASKAGQAETQY
TRBV5-4,TRBJ1-1,ASSLQGADTEAF
TRBV5-1,TRBJ2-5,ASSLVGAGGGETQY
TRBV5-1,TRBJ2-7,ASSPLLTSYEQY
TRBV5-4,TRBJ2-7,ASSLVGVMEQY
TRBV7-9,TRBJ2-7,ASSLTGPRGEQY
TRBV6-6,TRBJ2-5,ASTHKPGHFETQY
TRBV4-3,TRBJ2-1,ASSQGDYDNEQF
TRBV6-1,TRBJ2-1,ASSDGGSQNEQF
TRBV10-1,TRBJ2-2,ANPQGAIGELF
TRBV12-5,TRBJ2-1,ASGSGVYNEQF
TRBV7-2,TRBJ2-7,ASSLGFSKNYEQY
TRBV25-1,TRBJ2-7,ASSEWGQSEQY
TRBV7-8,TRBJ1-2,ASSLGLLKGPGGYT
TRBV7-8,TRBJ2-7,ASSPPRGGRAGEQY
TRBV19,TRBJ2-7,ASSTRFLNRDSTYEQY
TRBV5-1,TRBJ1-2,ASSLASEGYYGYT
TRBV4-1,TRBJ2-7,ASSRGTGSSYEQY
TRBV7-9,TRBJ2-3,ASTPGLAGATDTQY
TRBV7-2,TRBJ2-2,ASSLNRTPGLAATGELF
TRBV3-1/TRBV3-2,TRBJ2-3,ASSQGVSGGRADTQY
TRBV18,TRBJ1-1,ASTGQLITEAF
TRBV30,TRBJ2-2,AREGDGELF
TRBV30,TRBJ1-5,AWSPGLLEQPQH
TRBV19,TRBJ2-7,ASTTTSTGPTPNYEQY
TRBV6-6,TRBJ2-2,ASTTAGVPTGELF
TRBV7-2,TRBJ1-2,ASSFAGTGGTYYGYT
TRBV6-5,TRBJ1-6,ASSYTGVSPLH
TRBV19,TRBJ1-2,ASSIGGTTNYGYT
TRBV28,TRBJ2-6,ASSPAGNGANVLT
TRBV24-1,TRBJ2-2,ATSDWAGGPVTGELF
TRBV19,TRBJ2-7,ASSMRGGSYEQY
TRBV6-6,TRBJ2-3,ASSSTSLVADTQY
TRBV2,TRBJ1-6,ASSFRTDPRSPLH
TRBV10-3,TRBJ2-7,AITDLLGYEQY
TRBV6-1,TRBJ2-1,ASSERWGSSYNEQF
TRBV6-1,TRBJ2-6,ASSGGLFSGANVLT
TRBV19,TRBJ2-7,ASTTSGTSYEQY
TRBV5-3,TRBJ2-7,ARSLEGHHPH